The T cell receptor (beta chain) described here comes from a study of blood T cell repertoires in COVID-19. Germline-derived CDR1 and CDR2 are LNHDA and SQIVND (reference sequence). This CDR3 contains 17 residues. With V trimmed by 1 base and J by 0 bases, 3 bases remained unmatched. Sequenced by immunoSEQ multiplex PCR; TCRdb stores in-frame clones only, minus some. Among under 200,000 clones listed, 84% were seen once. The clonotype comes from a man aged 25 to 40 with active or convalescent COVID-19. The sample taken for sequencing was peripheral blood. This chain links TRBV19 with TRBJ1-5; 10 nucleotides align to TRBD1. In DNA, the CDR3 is TGTGCCAGTAGTATAGGGACAGGGGGATATAGCAATCAGCCCCAGCATTTT. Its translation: CASSIGTGGYSNQPQHF.